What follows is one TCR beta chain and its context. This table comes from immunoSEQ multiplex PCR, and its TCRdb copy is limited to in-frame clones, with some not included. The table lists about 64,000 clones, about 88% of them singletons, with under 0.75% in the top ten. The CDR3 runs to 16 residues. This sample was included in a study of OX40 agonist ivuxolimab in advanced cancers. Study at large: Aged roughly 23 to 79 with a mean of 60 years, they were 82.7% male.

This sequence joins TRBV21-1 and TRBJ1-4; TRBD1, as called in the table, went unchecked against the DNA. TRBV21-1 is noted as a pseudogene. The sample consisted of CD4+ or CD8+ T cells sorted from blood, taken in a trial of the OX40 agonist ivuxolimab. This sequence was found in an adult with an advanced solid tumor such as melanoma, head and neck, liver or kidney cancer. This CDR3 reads CASSNPGNATNEKLFF. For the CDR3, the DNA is TGTGCCAGCAGCAACCCAGGAAATGCAACTAATGAAAAACTGTTTTTT.